This T cell receptor beta chain was identified during a study of cytomegalovirus exposure and HLA in healthy donors. Study-wide results and caveats: With high specificity and sensitivity, the classifier reportedly diagnosed cytomegalovirus status.

Losses at the gene ends were 0 bases for V and 0 bases for J; bases not matched to a gene: 6. Germline lookup yields CDR1 LGHNA and CDR2 YNFKEQ. This CDR3 is 18 amino acids long. For this clone: What it recognizes is unknown.

In the PCR, 60 Vbeta and 13 Jbeta primers were used. TCRdb's table, derived via immunoSEQ multiplex PCR, lists solely in-frame clones and lacks some. The sample records about 140,000 clones, more than 65% being singletons. Sequencing was performed on PBMCs. V usage is TRBV4-2 and J usage is TRBJ2-2, with TRBD2 identical over 8 bases. The clonotype comes from a woman between 25 and 40 years old in good health and CMV-seronegative. The CDR3, as DNA: TGTGCCAGCAGCCAAGAGGCTAGCGGGTATTCGAACACCGGGGAGCTGTTTTTT. Its translation is CASSQEASGYSNTGELFF.